The 20 T cell receptor beta chains below all came from one sample that was sequenced in a study of T cell repertoires in cytomegalovirus infection. A single record per CDR3 protein comes from TCRdb applying MiXCR to the reads. The table lists more than 650,000 distinct CDR3 sequences, 35% to 40% of them singletons. The sample consisted of PBMCs. All receptors derive from a human donor in good health (CMV status not recorded). Some clones in this sample may be carry-over from other donors' samples.

The gene calls are TRBV4-1 and TRBJ1-2; 9 nucleotides line up with TRBD1. The CDR3 has 15 amino acids. Germline lookup yields CDR1 MGHRA and CDR2 YSYEKL. J gave up 8 bases and V 5 bases, and 12 bases lay outside the gene matches. The CDR3 protein is CASSVAGQGAGGYTF. CDR3 bases: TGCGCCAGCAGCGTCGCGGGACAGGGTGCGGGAGGCTACACCTTC.

This chain connects TRBV10-3 to TRBJ1-6; weak D call: TRBD1 (5 bases). With 5 bases removed from V and 5 bases from J, the gap between germline ends came to 13 bases. The germline V gene encodes CDR1 ENHRY and CDR2 SYGVKD. There are 15 residues in the CDR3. This chain's CDR3 is CAISHRGVDNSPLHF. The CDR3 DNA follows: TGTGCCATCAGTCATCGGGGGGTGGATAATTCACCCCTCCACTTT.

This chain connects TRBV14 to TRBJ2-2; D gene ambiguous. The V end lost 0 bases, the J end lost 6 bases, and 5 bases lay between the germline ends. This CDR3 is built from 13 residues. Germline values: CDR1 SGHDN, CDR2 FVKESK. CDR3 sequence reads: CASSQDRSGELFF. CDR3 nucleotide sequence: TGTGCCAGCAGCCAAGATCGATCCGGGGAGCTGTTTTTT.

This clonotype was recorded many times. V is TRBV7-2 and J is TRBJ1-1, with 10 bases lining up with TRBD1. CDR1 is SGHTA and CDR2 is FQGNSA in the germline V gene. The CDR3 has 16 residues. Germline trimming cut 2 bases from V and 5 bases from J; bases unmatched to any gene: 8. The CDR3 protein is CASSLYRQGAGTEAFF. The CDR3 region has the DNA TGTGCCAGCAGCTTATATCGACAGGGGGCTGGTACTGAAGCTTTCTTT.

Remarks on this clonotype: Lacking the conserved final phenylalanine or tryptophan, this CDR3 likely reflects a read error. The chain uses TRBV5-4 and TRBJ1-2; D remains unclear. With 4 bases removed from V and 1 base from J, the gap between germline ends came to 8 bases. Per germline, CDR1 SGHNT and CDR2 YYREEE (reference sequence). This CDR3 region has 13 residues. In nucleotides, the CDR3 is TGTGCCAGCAGCGGGGTCGTTAACTATGGCTACACCTTA. Encoded protein: CASSGVVNYGYTL.

In this sample, this clonotype turned up a few times. V is TRBV20-1 and J is TRBJ2-1, with 13 bases identical to TRBD2. Losses at the gene ends were 5 bases for V and 6 bases for J; bases not matched to a gene: 4. This CDR3 is 14 amino acids long. CDR1 DFQATT and CDR2 SNEGSKA come from the germline V gene (reference sequence). The CDR3 DNA sequence: TGCAGTGCTGGGACTAGCGGGATGGGCAATGAGCAGTTCTTC. Its translation is CSAGTSGMGNEQFF.

The gene calls are TRBV20-1 and TRBJ1-2; weak D call: TRBD1 (6 bases). Germline V lookup: CDR1 DFQATT, CDR2 SNEGSKA (reference sequence). Trimming removed 0 bases at V and 4 bases at J, with 15 bases between. CDR3 length: 15 amino acids. CDR3 region: CSAREPGASSYGYTF. CDR3 nucleotide sequence: TGCAGTGCTAGAGAACCGGGGGCGTCTAGCTATGGCTACACCTTC.

This chain links TRBV30 with TRBJ1-1; no reliable D call. The germline gives CDR1 GTSNPN, CDR2 SVGIG (reference sequence). V lost 2 bases and J lost 0, with 7 bases in between. The CDR3 is 13 residues long. As DNA, the CDR3 is TGTGCCTGGAGTATTTCCCTGAACACTGAAGCTTTCTTT. Translated: CAWSISLNTEAFF.

This clonotype was detected a few times. V usage is TRBV28 and J usage is TRBJ2-3; 7 bases agree with TRBD2. Germline V gene data show CDR1 as MDHEN and CDR2 as SYDVKM. V lost 2 bases and J lost 2; bases outside the gene matches: 10. The CDR3 is made up of 17 amino acids. For the CDR3, the DNA is TGTGCCAGCAGTTTAAACCCCTTCGGGACTAACACAGATACGCAGTATTTT. It specifies CASSLNPFGTNTDTQYF.

This clonotype was detected only once. One base away lies a much larger clone, so this may be a sequencing read error. The V call is TRBV7-2, the J call TRBJ2-5; D ambiguous. The CDR3 has 15 residues. Germline CDR1 and CDR2: SGHTA and FQGNSA. The DNA for the CDR3 is TGTGCCAGCAGCTCCTACGGGCAGGCACAAGAGACCCAGTCCTTC. As protein: CASSSYGQAQETQSF.

V is TRBV12-3 or TRBV12-4 and J is TRBJ2-3; the D gene is possibly TRBD2 (6 bases). Deletions cut 3 bases from V and 7 bases from J, with 14 bases between. CDR3 size: 14 residues. The CDR3 loop is CASSLGGRTYTQYF. Here the CDR3 DNA reads TGTGCCAGCAGTTTGGGGGGTAGAACATATACGCAGTATTTT.

Ten or more counts support this clonotype. The CDR3 is CASSQQRQETQYF. CDR3 coding DNA: TGTGCCAGCAGCCAACAGCGTCAAGAGACCCAGTACTTC. The gene calls are TRBV7-2 and TRBJ2-5; D is unresolved. Germline loops: CDR1 SGHTA, CDR2 FQGNSA. Trimming cost V 5 bases and J 2 bases, with 9 bases left between them. The CDR3 is 13 residues long.

This chain links TRBV28 with TRBJ2-5; D is undetermined. The CDR3 is made up of 13 amino acids. The V gene lost 7 bases and the J gene lost 5 bases, with 14 bases spanning the gap. Germline V gene data show CDR1 as MDHEN and CDR2 as SYDVKM. In DNA form, the CDR3 reads TGTGCCAGCACCCAAGGTGATGAGGAGACCCAGTACTTC. It codes for CASTQGDEETQYF.

This clonotype is a singleton in its sample. The junction and the germline gene differ at one end; a read error may be behind it. This rearrangement joins TRBV5-1 to TRBJ1-5; D unclear. The CDR3 is 15 amino acids. Germline assignment: CDR1 SGHRS and CDR2 YFSETQ. The CDR3 sequence: CASSLESASNQPPHF. The CDR3 bases are TGCGCCAGCAGCTTGGAGTCAGCCAGCAATCAGCCCCCGCATTTT.

Of note for this clonotype: The CDR3 carries no conserved terminal phenylalanine or tryptophan, so it likely arises from a read error. The chain combines TRBV19 with TRBJ1-1; no clear D gene. This CDR3 is built from 15 residues. Per germline, CDR1 LNHDA and CDR2 SQIVND (reference sequence). The V and J ends lost 3 bases and 4 bases respectively, with 15 bases between them. The CDR3 DNA is TGTGCCAGTAGTATCGTTTCGGCGGGCAGCACTGAAGCTTTCTCT. Encoded protein: CASSIVSAGSTEAFS.

The genes are TRBV7-9 and TRBJ1-2, with 7 bases aligning to TRBD1. The CDR3 is made up of 16 amino acids. V shed 5 bases and J 4 bases; nucleotides not matched to a gene: 13. Germline-derived CDR1 and CDR2 are SEHNR and FQNEAQ (reference sequence). The CDR3 reads CASSHGQDGKGYGYTF. CDR3 DNA sequence: TGTGCCAGCAGCCACGGACAGGATGGAAAGGGCTATGGCTACACCTTC.

This clonotype occurred a few times. V usage is TRBV10-3 and J usage is TRBJ2-5; D may correspond to TRBD1 or TRBD2 (6 bases each). Per germline, CDR1 ENHRY and CDR2 SYGVKD. The CDR3 contains 15 residues. V was cut by 8 bases and J by 0 bases, with 16 bases left in between. DNA for the CDR3: TGTGCCATCCGCGGATCTAGGGGGGACCAAGAGACCCAGTACTTC. Protein product: CAIRGSRGDQETQYF.

J is TRBJ1-5 and V is TRBV12-3 or TRBV12-4, with D perhaps TRBD1 (6 bases). The ends were cut back, 1 base at V and 2 bases at J, with 12 bases in the middle. This CDR3 comprises 16 residues. The DNA for the CDR3 is TGTGCCAGCAGTTTAGGCTCCAGGGGTGGCAATCAGCCCCAGCATTTT. Translating gives CASSLGSRGGNQPQHF.

This clonotype was recorded a few times. This chain links TRBV7-2 with TRBJ1-1, with TRBD1 as a possible D gene (6 bases). The CDR3 loop spans 15 amino acids. Trimming removed 1 base at V and 3 bases at J, with 12 bases between. Germline V gene lookup returns CDR1 SGHTA and CDR2 FQGNSA. The CDR3: CASSLGSQGYTEAFF. CDR3 in DNA: TGTGCCAGCAGCTTAGGGTCACAGGGTTACACTGAAGCTTTCTTT.

CDR3 sequence: CASSPRASGTDTQYF. Written as DNA, the CDR3 is TGTGCCAGCAGCCCGCGGGCTAGCGGAACAGATACGCAGTATTTT. This chain connects TRBV4-2 to TRBJ2-3, with 7 positions matching TRBD2. Germline lookup yields CDR1 LGHNA and CDR2 YNFKEQ. The junction had 7 bases not matched to a gene; V was cut back by 4 bases and J by 3 bases. This CDR3 has 15 amino acids.